A selection of T cell receptor beta chains follows, all from one sample in a study of Ad26.COV2.S vaccination and SARS-CoV-2 variants. Sequenced by immunoSEQ multiplex PCR; TCRdb stores in-frame clones only, minus some. This sample yields fewer than 900,000 clones, of which around 89% are seen a single time; about 1.5% belongs to the top ten. The starting material was peripheral blood, obtained in a trial of Ad26.COV2.S vaccine versus placebo. Every receptor here comes from a person aged 18-60 years who received the Ad26.COV2.S COVID-19 vaccine or a placebo. The CDR3 runs from the conserved cysteine through the conserved F or W. Each record gives: J gene, D gene, clone size, V gene, CDR3 DNA, CDR3 protein. D genes are given only for firm matches. Clone size appears in some rows only: once, few, many, or a class for an expanded clone.

>TRBJ1-5|.|.|TRBV10-3
TGTGCCACCTCGGCGGAGGGGGTGAGCAATCAGCCCCAGCATTTT
CATSAEGVSNQPQHF
>TRBJ2-7|TRBD1|.|TRBV30
TGTGCCTGGAGTCTGGGACAGGGCCCAACCTACGAGCAGTACTTC
CAWSLGQGPTYEQYF
>TRBJ2-4|TRBD2|.|TRBV6-2/TRBV6-3
TGTGCCAGCAGTTACTCCCGGCTAGCGGGAGACCTTTCTCAAAACATTCAGTACTTC
CASSYSRLAGDLSQNIQYF
>TRBJ1-3|TRBD1|.|TRBV5-1
TGCGCCAGCAGCTTGGACAGGGGCCTAGGAAACACCATATATTTT
CASSLDRGLGNTIYF
>TRBJ2-1|TRBD2|.|TRBV24-1
TGTGCCACCAGTGATTTAGCGGGAGGGAACTACAATGAGCAGTTCTTC
CATSDLAGGNYNEQFF
>TRBJ2-3|.|.|TRBV11-3
TGTGCCAGCAGCTTACAGGAGAGCACAGATACGCAGTATTTT
CASSLQESTDTQYF
>TRBJ2-1|.|.|TRBV27
TGTGCCAGCAGTTTTCGAGGGTTCTACAATGAGCAGTTCTTC
CASSFRGFYNEQFF
>TRBJ2-5|TRBD2|once|TRBV7-7
TGTGCTAGCAGCTCGGGGGGGTTCACAAGCGAAGAGACCCAGTACTTC
CASSSGGFTSEETQYF
>TRBJ2-2|.|.|TRBV18
TGTGCCAGCTCACCAGAGAGGATGAACACCGGGGAGCTGTTTTTT
CASSPERMNTGELFF
>TRBJ1-3|.|few|TRBV13
TGTGCCAGCTCCGCAGGTTCTGGAAACACCATATATTTT
CASSAGSGNTIYF
>TRBJ2-7|.|.|TRBV27
TGTGCCAGCAGCCTCTCATCCTGGAGCTCCTACGAGCAGTACTTC
CASSLSSWSSYEQYF